Following are 27 T cell receptor beta chains from one sample sequenced in a study of T cells in Graves' hyperthyroidism and ophthalmopathy. The investigators amplified TCR beta CDR3 regions from RNA transcripts. The study used the HTBI primer set for a first-round RT-PCR of the TCR CDR3. Via MiXCR, TCRdb re-called the multiplex PCR reads, giving one row per CDR3 protein. The sample contains roughly 740,000 distinct CDR3 sequences, approximately 16% of which appear only once. Source material: blood. These receptors were collected from a young man with Graves' hyperthyroidism.

This clonotype was seen at least ten times. The rearrangement joins TRBV12-3 or TRBV12-4 to TRBJ2-7, with TRBD2 identical over 8 bases. This CDR3 is built from 20 residues. Trimming removed 1 base from V and 2 bases from J; junction bases left unmatched: 19. Written as DNA, the CDR3 is TGTGCCAGCAGTTTAGGTAGGACTAGCCAATACGATACGGAAACCTACGAGCAGTACTTC. Translated, it gives CASSLGRTSQYDTETYEQYF.

This clonotype was picked up many times. The rearrangement links TRBV30 to TRBJ2-1; D is undetermined. V shed 4 bases and J shed 5 bases, with 9 bases lying between them. CDR3 length: 12 residues. Germline loops: CDR1 GTSNPN, CDR2 SVGIG (reference sequence). The CDR3 DNA reads as TGTGCCTGGACCCTTGGAAACAATGAGCAGTTCTTC. Translation: CAWTLGNNEQFF.

The chain recombines TRBV4-2 with TRBJ2-6, with 10 bases aligning to TRBD1. The CDR3 contains 18 residues. After removal of 4 bases from V and 2 bases from J, the junction contained 8 bases not matched to a gene. Germline V lookup: CDR1 LGHNA, CDR2 YNFKEQ. CDR3 coding DNA: TGTGCCAGCAGCCGGAGGGACAGGGGACCGACTGGGGCCAACGTCCTGACTTTC. Amino acid sequence: CASSRRDRGPTGANVLTF.

There are a few counts of this clonotype. The V call is TRBV28, the J call TRBJ1-5; no clear D gene. The CDR3 runs 14 residues. CDR1 and CDR2 from the germline V gene are MDHEN and SYDVKM. V lost 2 bases to trimming and J lost 7 bases, with 12 bases between them. CDR3 loop: CASSLIWGGQPQHF. CDR3 sequence (DNA): TGTGCCAGCAGTTTAATATGGGGAGGCCAGCCCCAGCATTTT.

The chain links TRBV27 to TRBJ1-1; TRBD1 might be the D (5 bases). The germline gives CDR1 MNHEY, CDR2 SMNVEV (reference sequence). The CDR3 is made up of 14 amino acids. With 5 bases removed from V and 1 base from J, the gap between germline ends came to 11 bases. This chain's CDR3 is CASSPRQTNTEAFF. Written as DNA, the CDR3 is TGTGCCAGCAGTCCAAGACAGACGAACACTGAAGCTTTCTTT.

This clonotype was detected a few times. The chain has TRBV28 and TRBJ1-2, with D tentatively TRBD1 (5 bases). CDR3 length equals 14 residues. V gave up 10 bases and J gave up 1 base, with 16 bases separating them. CDR1 is MDHEN and CDR2 is SYDVKM in the germline V gene. The CDR3 loop reads CATLGAGINYGYTF. CDR3 DNA: TGTGCCACCTTAGGGGCAGGGATTAACTATGGCTACACCTTC.

This clonotype was counted at least ten times. This rearrangement joins TRBV6-2 or TRBV6-3 to TRBJ2-7, with D perhaps TRBD1 or TRBD2 (5 bases each). Germline CDR1 is MNHEY and CDR2 is SVGEGT. The CDR3 consists of 14 residues. The V and J ends lost 2 bases and 0 bases respectively, with 8 bases between them. This chain's CDR3 is CASSYGDPSYEQYF. The CDR3 nucleotides are TGTGCCAGCAGTTACGGGGACCCCTCCTACGAGCAGTACTTC.

The rearrangement links TRBV7-3 to TRBJ2-3; 12 bases match TRBD2. Germline loops: CDR1 SGHTA, CDR2 FQGTGA. V shed 2 bases and J 0 bases; nucleotides not matched to a gene: 9. This CDR3 has 19 amino acids. The CDR3 here is CASSLVRTSGATSTDTQYF. Here the CDR3 DNA reads TGTGCCAGCAGCTTAGTAAGGACTAGCGGGGCCACTAGCACAGATACGCAGTATTTT.

This clonotype showed up many times. The J gene is TRBJ1-1, the V gene TRBV3-1; the match to TRBD1 covers 9 bases. Germline loops: CDR1 LGHDT, CDR2 YNNKEL (reference sequence). V gave up 1 base and J gave up 1 base; unmatched junction bases: 10. The CDR3 runs to 18 residues. CDR3 residues: CASSQVLDRGNSNTEAFF. CDR3 coding DNA: TGTGCCAGCAGCCAAGTCCTCGACAGGGGGAATTCGAACACTGAAGCTTTCTTT.

The table lists this clonotype with a few counts. The chain couples TRBV13 to TRBJ2-5; D gene unclear. The CDR3 has 16 amino acids. Trimming shortened V by 5 bases and J by 0 bases, and 16 bases separated the two germline ends. CDR1 is PRHDT, CDR2 FYEKMQ, per germline (reference sequence). CDR3 sequence: CASSSLTHPYQETQYF. CDR3 bases: TGTGCCAGCAGCAGTTTGACTCACCCGTACCAAGAGACCCAGTACTTC.

This rearrangement joins TRBV5-1 to TRBJ2-4, with a weak D call TRBD1 (6 bases). V lost 3 bases to trimming and J lost 1 base, with 11 bases between them. This CDR3 is 15 amino acids long. The germline CDR1 and CDR2 sequences are SGHRS and YFSETQ. CDR3 amino acids: CASSYYDRAKNIQYF. As DNA, the CDR3 is TGCGCCAGCAGCTATTACGACAGGGCCAAAAACATTCAGTACTTC.

This clonotype was recorded at least ten times. The rearrangement uses TRBV18 and TRBJ1-1; D is undetermined. The CDR3 consists of 14 residues. Germline CDR1 KGHSH, CDR2 LQKENI. Deletions cut 6 bases from V and 1 base from J, with 12 bases between. CDR3 sequence reads: CASSARSSNTEAFF. In DNA, the CDR3 is TGTGCCAGCTCGGCCAGAAGTTCGAACACTGAAGCTTTCTTT.

In this sample, this clonotype turned up many times. This chain joins TRBV7-2 and TRBJ2-1; D perhaps matches TRBD1 (5 bases). The V gene's germline CDR1 is SGHTA and CDR2 FQGNSA. This CDR3 has 14 residues. V dropped 2 bases and J dropped 10 bases, with 15 bases sitting between them. The DNA of the CDR3 is TGTGCCAGCAGCTTATTTGGGGCGGTGCGGGAGCAGTTCTTC. Its translation is CASSLFGAVREQFF.

This clonotype was seen only a few times. The chain recombines TRBV7-9 with TRBJ2-5; TRBD2 aligns across 7 bases. CDR1 and CDR2 from the germline V gene are SEHNR and FQNEAQ (reference sequence). CDR3 length equals 14 residues. V shed 5 bases and J 4 bases; nucleotides not matched to a gene: 7. The CDR3 DNA sequence: TGTGCCAGCAGCCCCTGGGGGGGACCAGAGACCCAGTACTTC. As protein: CASSPWGGPETQYF.

V is TRBV20-1 and J is TRBJ2-5; tentative D call: TRBD2 (6 bases). V lost 3 bases to trimming and J lost 5 bases, with 19 bases between them. CDR1 DFQATT and CDR2 SNEGSKA come from the germline V gene (reference sequence). The CDR3 is 15 residues long. The CDR3 DNA is TGCAGTGCTAGGGGTGGATTGGAGGAGGGGGAGACCCAGTACTTC. The encoded protein is CSARGGLEEGETQYF.

CDR3 protein: CASSLGARAFF. The DNA for the CDR3 is TGTGCCAGCAGTTTAGGCGCCAGAGCTTTCTTT. The chain uses TRBV28 and TRBJ1-1, with unresolved D. V was trimmed by 2 bases and J by 10 bases, leaving 8 bases between them. Per germline, CDR1 MDHEN and CDR2 SYDVKM. The CDR3 sequence is 11 residues long.

In its sample, this clonotype was seen a few times. A single base separates this from a much larger clone, so it may be a read error. V is TRBV2 and J is TRBJ2-1; 7 positions match TRBD2. The CDR3 sequence is 14 residues long. Looked up from germline, CDR1 is SNHLY and CDR2 is FYNNEI. CDR3 in amino acids: CAGSDLAELNEQFF. The DNA for the CDR3 is TGTGCCGGCAGTGATCTAGCGGAACTCAATGAGCAGTTCTTC.

This clonotype was observed at least ten times. The chain joins TRBV6-2 or TRBV6-3 to TRBJ2-1; D may be TRBD2 (6 bases). V lost 8 bases and J lost 12, with 14 bases in between. Germline V gives CDR1 MNHEY, CDR2 SVGEGT. The length of the CDR3 is 11 residues. CDR3 bases: TGTGCCAGCGGGTGGGACTGGCCGCAGTTCTTC. Its protein is CASGWDWPQFF.

The CDR3 region is CASSQDRAINSPLHF. CDR3 nucleotide sequence: TGTGCCAGCAGCCAAGATAGGGCCATTAATTCACCCCTCCACTTT. This chain joins TRBV4-2 and TRBJ1-6; D gene uncertain. CDR3 length: 15 amino acids. Germline V lookup: CDR1 LGHNA, CDR2 YNFKEQ. Deletions cut 0 bases from V and 6 bases from J, with 9 bases between.

This clonotype was detected many times. The chain combines TRBV28 with TRBJ2-7; tentative D call: TRBD2 (6 bases). CDR1 MDHEN and CDR2 SYDVKM come from the germline V gene. V gave up 8 bases and J gave up 2 bases, with 16 bases separating them. There are 14 residues in the CDR3. This chain's CDR3 is CASCRWRAPYEQYF. In nucleotides, the CDR3 is TGTGCCAGCTGTAGGTGGAGGGCGCCCTACGAGCAGTACTTC.

Many counts were recorded for this clonotype. The V gene is TRBV7-2, the J gene TRBJ2-7, with D possibly called TRBD1 or TRBD2 (5 bases each). CDR3 length equals 16 residues. V gave up 0 bases and J gave up 1 base, with 13 bases separating them. Germline V gives CDR1 SGHTA, CDR2 FQGNSA. Here the CDR3 DNA reads TGTGCCAGCAGCTTAGCTCCGCCCGGGACGTCCTACGAGCAGTACTTC. It translates to CASSLAPPGTSYEQYF.

This clonotype has a handful of counts. The junction departs from germline at one end; a sequencing error may be responsible. The J gene is TRBJ2-2, the V gene TRBV7-7; 9 bases are a match to TRBD1. The CDR3 contains 15 residues. Germline loops: CDR1 SSHAT, CDR2 FNYEAQ (reference sequence). CDR3 sequence (DNA): TGTGCCAGCGGCTTAGGGGACAGGGAGTCCGGGGAGCTGTTTTTT. This encodes CASGLGDRESGELFF.

This clonotype occurred many times. V is TRBV7-2 and J is TRBJ1-2, with 9 bases matching TRBD1. CDR1 is SGHTA and CDR2 is FQGNSA in the germline V gene. The V segment lost 2 bases and the J segment 6 bases; nucleotides outside the gene matches: 4. The CDR3 is 14 residues long. CDR3 residues: CASSLRTGEDGYTF. The DNA of the CDR3 is TGTGCCAGCAGCTTAAGGACAGGGGAAGATGGCTACACCTTC.

The chain is built from TRBV2 and TRBJ1-4; 7 bases map to TRBD1. The length of the CDR3 is 14 residues. The J segment lost 3 bases and the V segment lost 5 bases, leaving 3 bases of the junction unmatched. The germline V gene has CDR1 SNHLY and CDR2 FYNNEI. In nucleotides, the CDR3 is TGTGCCAGCAGTTGGGGGACAGCTAATGAAAAACTGTTTTTT. It yields the protein CASSWGTANEKLFF.

This chain uses TRBV29-1 with TRBJ2-7, with TRBD2 matching over 8 bases. V gave up 5 bases and J gave up 0 bases; unmatched junction bases: 12. CDR1 and CDR2 (germline): SQVTM, ANQGSEA. The CDR3 runs 16 residues. The CDR3 reads CSVRLGLGLSSYEQYF. The CDR3 coding sequence is TGCAGCGTTAGGTTGGGACTAGGGTTGAGCTCCTACGAGCAGTACTTC.

This chain connects TRBV28 to TRBJ1-2; possibly TRBD1 for D (5 bases). The germline V gene encodes CDR1 MDHEN and CDR2 SYDVKM. The V and J ends lost 1 base and 2 bases respectively, with 11 bases between them. The CDR3 totals 15 residues. The DNA of the CDR3 is TGTGCCAGCAGTTTATCGACAGCTCCAAACTATGGCTACACCTTC. Translation gives CASSLSTAPNYGYTF.

This clonotype has at least ten counts. The rearrangement links TRBV12-3 or TRBV12-4 to TRBJ2-3, with D hard to call. V was clipped by 2 bases and J by 2 bases, with 14 bases between them. This CDR3 contains 16 residues. The CDR3 DNA reads as TGTGCCAGCAGTTTACGAGGATCGTTTTTCACAGATACGCAGTATTTT. This translates into CASSLRGSFFTDTQYF.